The entry that follows covers one TCR beta chain sequence. Antigen unknown. Both about-4-week and about-12-week second-dose recipients were combined. Only in-frame clones appear in the TCRdb table, and some are missing; sequencing was by immunoSEQ multiplex PCR. The repertoire holds tens of thousands of clones, with almost 90% as singletons. The V gene end was trimmed by 4 bases and the J gene end by 4 bases; junction bases not matched to a gene: 8. The CDR3 is made up of 16 amino acids. Germline V gives CDR1 SGHTS, CDR2 YDEGEE. The data originate from a study of T cell responses to AZD1222 COVID-19 vaccine. Whole-study findings and limits: Baseline seropositivity occurred in only a handful of AZD1222 recipients. Recipients of two AZD1222 doses showed rising Spike-specific TCR breadth and depth.

The material was peripheral blood, obtained 28 days after the second AZD1222 dose. This clonotype was obtained from an adult who received the AZD1222 COVID-19 vaccine. The gene calls are TRBV5-8 and TRBJ2-7; 13 bases match TRBD2. CDR3 in DNA: TGTGCCAGCAGCGGCGTAGGGACTAGCGGGAAATACGAGCAGTACTTC. Translating gives CASSGVGTSGKYEQYF.